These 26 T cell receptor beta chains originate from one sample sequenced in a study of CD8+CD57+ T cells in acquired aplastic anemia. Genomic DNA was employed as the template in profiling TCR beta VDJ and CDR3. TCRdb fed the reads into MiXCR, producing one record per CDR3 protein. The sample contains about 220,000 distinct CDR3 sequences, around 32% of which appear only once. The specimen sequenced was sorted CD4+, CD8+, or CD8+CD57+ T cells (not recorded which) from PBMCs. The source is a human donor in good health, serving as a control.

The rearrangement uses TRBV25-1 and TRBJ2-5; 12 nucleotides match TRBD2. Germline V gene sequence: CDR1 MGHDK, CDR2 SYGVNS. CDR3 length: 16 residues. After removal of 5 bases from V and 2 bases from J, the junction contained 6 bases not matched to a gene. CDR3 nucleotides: TGTGCCAGCAGTTCGACTAGCGGGGGTATTCAAGAGACCCAGTACTTC. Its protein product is CASSSTSGGIQETQYF.

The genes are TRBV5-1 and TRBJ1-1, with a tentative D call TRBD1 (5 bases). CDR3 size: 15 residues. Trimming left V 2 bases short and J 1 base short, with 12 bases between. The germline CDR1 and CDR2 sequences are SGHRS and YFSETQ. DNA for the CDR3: TGCGCCAGCAGCTTACGGGACTGGTCGAACACTGAAGCTTTCTTT. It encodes CASSLRDWSNTEAFF.

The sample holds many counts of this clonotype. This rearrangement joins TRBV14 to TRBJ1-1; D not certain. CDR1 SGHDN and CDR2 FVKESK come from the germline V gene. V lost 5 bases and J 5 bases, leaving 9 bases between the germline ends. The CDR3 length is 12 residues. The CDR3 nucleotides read TGTGCCAGCAGCAGGGTGGGGACTGAAGCTTTCTTT. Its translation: CASSRVGTEAFF.

CDR3 DNA: TGCAGTGCTAGCCCAAATCTCGGTTCTGGAAACACCATATATTTT. The encoded protein is CSASPNLGSGNTIYF. The genes are TRBV20-1 and TRBJ1-3; D gene uncertain. The germline V gene has CDR1 DFQATT and CDR2 SNEGSKA (reference sequence). The germline V and J ends were trimmed by 3 bases and 1 base, with 13 bases remaining between them. The CDR3 is 15 residues long.

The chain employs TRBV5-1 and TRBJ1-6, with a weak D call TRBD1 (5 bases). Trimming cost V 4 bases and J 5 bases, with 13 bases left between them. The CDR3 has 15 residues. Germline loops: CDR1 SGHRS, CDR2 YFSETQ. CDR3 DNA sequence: TGCGCCAGCAGCCTAGGGGCGGCACATAATTCACCCCTCCACTTT. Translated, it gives CASSLGAAHNSPLHF.

The CDR3 coding sequence is TGCGCCAGCAGCCAAGGTGGGGGACTAGCTGACAATGAGCAGTTCTTC. Its translation: CASSQGGGLADNEQFF. The J gene is TRBJ2-1, the V gene TRBV4-1; 9 nucleotides align to TRBD2. Trimming removed 1 base from V and 5 bases from J; junction bases left unmatched: 6. CDR1 is MGHRA and CDR2 is YSYEKL in the germline V gene. The CDR3 is made up of 16 amino acids.

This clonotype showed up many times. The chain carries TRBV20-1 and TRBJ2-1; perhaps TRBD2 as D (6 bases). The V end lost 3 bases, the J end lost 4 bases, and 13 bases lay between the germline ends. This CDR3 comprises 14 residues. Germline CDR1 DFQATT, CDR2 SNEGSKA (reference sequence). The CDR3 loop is CSASWRLGYNEQFF. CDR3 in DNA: TGCAGTGCTAGCTGGAGACTAGGATACAATGAGCAGTTCTTC.

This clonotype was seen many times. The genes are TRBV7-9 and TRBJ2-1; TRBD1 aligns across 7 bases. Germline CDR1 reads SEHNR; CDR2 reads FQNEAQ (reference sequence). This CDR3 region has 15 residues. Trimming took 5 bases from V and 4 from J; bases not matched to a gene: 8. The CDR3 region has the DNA TGTGCCAGCAGCCGTATACAGGGGAAATACAATGAGCAGTTCTTC. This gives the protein CASSRIQGKYNEQFF.

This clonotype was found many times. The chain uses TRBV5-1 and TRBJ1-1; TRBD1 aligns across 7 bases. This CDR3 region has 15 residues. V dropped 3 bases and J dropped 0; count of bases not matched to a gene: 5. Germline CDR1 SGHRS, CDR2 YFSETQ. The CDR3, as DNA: TGCGCCAGCAGCTGGGGGACAGCCGTGAACACTGAAGCTTTCTTT. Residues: CASSWGTAVNTEAFF.

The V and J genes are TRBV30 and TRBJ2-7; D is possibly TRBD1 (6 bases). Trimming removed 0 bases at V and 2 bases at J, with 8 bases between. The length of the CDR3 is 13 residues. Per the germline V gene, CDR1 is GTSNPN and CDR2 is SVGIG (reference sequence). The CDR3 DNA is TGTGCCTGGAGTGTAGGGGGACCCTACGAGCAGTACTTC. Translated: CAWSVGGPYEQYF. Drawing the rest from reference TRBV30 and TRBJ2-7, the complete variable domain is SQTIHQWPATLVQPVGSPLSLECTVEGTSNPNLYWYRQAAGRGLQLLFYSVGIGQISSEVPQNLSASRPQDRQFILSSKKLLLSDSGFYLCAWSVGGPYEQYFGPGTRLTVT.

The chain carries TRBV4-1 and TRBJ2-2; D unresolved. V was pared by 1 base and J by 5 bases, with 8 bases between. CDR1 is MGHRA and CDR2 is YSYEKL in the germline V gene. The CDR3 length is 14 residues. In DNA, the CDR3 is TGCGCCAGCAGCCAAGTATCGAGGACCGGGGAGCTGTTTTTT. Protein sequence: CASSQVSRTGELFF.

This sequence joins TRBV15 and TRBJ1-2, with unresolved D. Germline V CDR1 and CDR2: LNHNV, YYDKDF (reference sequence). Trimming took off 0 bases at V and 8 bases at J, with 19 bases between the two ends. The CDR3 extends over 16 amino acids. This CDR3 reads CATSRDQFNWAYGYTF. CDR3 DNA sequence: TGTGCCACCAGCAGAGATCAGTTCAATTGGGCCTACGGCTACACCTTC. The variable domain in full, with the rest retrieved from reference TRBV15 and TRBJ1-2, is DAMVIQNPRYQVTQFGKPVTLSCSQTLNHNVMYWYQQKSSQAPKLLFHYYDKDFNNEADTPDNFQSRRPNTSFCFLDIRSPGLGDTAMYLCATSRDQFNWAYGYTFGSGTRLTVV.

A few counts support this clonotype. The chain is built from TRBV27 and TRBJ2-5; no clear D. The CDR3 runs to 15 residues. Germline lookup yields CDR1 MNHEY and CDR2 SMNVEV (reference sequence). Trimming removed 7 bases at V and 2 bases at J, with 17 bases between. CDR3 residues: CASTRRPIPQETQYF. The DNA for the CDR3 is TGTGCCAGCACCAGACGGCCTATTCCACAAGAGACCCAGTACTTC.

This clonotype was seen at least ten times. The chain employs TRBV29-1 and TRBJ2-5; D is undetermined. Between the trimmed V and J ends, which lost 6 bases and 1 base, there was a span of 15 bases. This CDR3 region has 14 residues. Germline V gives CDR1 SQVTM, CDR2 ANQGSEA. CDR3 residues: CSVLLALSQETQYF. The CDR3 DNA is TGCAGCGTCCTACTCGCTTTGTCCCAAGAGACCCAGTACTTC.

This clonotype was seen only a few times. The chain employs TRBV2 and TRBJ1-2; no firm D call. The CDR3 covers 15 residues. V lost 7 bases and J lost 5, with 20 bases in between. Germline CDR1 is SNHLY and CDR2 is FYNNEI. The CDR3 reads CASNHWADRWYGYTF. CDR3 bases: TGTGCCAGCAACCATTGGGCAGACCGTTGGTATGGCTACACCTTC.

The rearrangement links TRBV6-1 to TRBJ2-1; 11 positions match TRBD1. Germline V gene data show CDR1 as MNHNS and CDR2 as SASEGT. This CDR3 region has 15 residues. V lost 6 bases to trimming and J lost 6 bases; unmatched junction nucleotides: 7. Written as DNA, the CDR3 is TGTGCCAGCAGCCGGGACAGGGGGTTTGTCAATGAGCAGTTCTTC. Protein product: CASSRDRGFVNEQFF.

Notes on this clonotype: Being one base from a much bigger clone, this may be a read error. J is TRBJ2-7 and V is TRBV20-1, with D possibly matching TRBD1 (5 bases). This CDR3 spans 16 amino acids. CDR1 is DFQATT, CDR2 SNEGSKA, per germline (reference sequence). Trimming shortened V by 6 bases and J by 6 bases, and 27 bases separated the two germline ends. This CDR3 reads CSAAIAGYSSRVEQYF. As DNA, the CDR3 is TGCAGTGCAGCCATCGCAGGGTATTCGAGTAGGGTCGAGCAGTACTTC.

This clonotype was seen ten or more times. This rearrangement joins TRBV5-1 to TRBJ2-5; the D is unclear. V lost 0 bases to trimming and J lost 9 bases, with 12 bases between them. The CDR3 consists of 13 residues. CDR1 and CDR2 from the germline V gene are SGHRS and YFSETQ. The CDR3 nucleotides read TGCGCCAGCAGCTTGGGGACGGGTAACGCCCAGTACTTC. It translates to CASSLGTGNAQYF.

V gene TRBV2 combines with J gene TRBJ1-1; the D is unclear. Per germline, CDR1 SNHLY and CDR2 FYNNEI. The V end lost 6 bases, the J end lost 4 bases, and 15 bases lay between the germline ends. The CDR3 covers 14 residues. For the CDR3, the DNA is TGTGCCAGCAGCTTAGGCGGGAGCCTCACTGAAGCTTTCTTT. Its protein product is CASSLGGSLTEAFF.

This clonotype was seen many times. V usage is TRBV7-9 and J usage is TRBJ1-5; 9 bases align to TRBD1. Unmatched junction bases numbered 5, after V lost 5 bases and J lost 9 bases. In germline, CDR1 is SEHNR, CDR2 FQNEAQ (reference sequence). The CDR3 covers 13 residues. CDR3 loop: CASSRTGDLPQHF. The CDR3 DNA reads TGTGCCAGCAGCAGGACAGGGGATCTGCCCCAGCATTTT.

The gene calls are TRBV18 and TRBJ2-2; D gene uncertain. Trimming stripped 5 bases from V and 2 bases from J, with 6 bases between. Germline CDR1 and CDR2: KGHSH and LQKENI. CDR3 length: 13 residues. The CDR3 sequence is CASSGVNTGELFF. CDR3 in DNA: TGTGCCAGCTCAGGAGTAAACACCGGGGAGCTGTTTTTT.

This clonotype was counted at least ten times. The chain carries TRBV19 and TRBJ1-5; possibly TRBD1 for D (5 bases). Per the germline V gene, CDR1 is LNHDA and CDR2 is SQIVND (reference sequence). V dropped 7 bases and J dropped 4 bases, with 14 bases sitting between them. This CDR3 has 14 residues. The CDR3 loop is CASTRRDFNQPQHF. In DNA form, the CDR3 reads TGTGCCAGTACCCGCAGGGATTTTAATCAGCCCCAGCATTTT.

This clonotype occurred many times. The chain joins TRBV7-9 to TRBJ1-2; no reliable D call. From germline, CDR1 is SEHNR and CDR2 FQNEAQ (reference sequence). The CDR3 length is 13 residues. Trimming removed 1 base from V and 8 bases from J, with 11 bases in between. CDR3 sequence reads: CASSLELTGGYTF. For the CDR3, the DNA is TGTGCCAGCAGCTTAGAATTAACGGGAGGCTACACCTTC.

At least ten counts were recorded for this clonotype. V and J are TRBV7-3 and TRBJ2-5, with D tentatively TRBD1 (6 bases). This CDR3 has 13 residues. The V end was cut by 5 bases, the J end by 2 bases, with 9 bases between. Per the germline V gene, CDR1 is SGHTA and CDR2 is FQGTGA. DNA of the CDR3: TGTGCCAGCAGCCGGACAGTGCAAGAGACCCAGTACTTC. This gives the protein CASSRTVQETQYF.

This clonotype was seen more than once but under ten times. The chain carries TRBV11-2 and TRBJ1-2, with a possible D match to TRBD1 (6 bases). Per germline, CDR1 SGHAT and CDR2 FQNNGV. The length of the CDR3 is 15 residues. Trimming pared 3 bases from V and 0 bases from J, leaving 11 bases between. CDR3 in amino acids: CASSFWDITNYGYTF. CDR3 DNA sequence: TGTGCCAGCAGCTTCTGGGACATTACTAACTATGGCTACACCTTC.

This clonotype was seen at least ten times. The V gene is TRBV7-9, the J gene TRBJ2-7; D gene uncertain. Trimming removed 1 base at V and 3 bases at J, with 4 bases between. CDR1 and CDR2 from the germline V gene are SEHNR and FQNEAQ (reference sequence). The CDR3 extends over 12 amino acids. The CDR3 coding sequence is TGTGCCAGCAGCTTAGAGGTCTACGAGCAGTACTTC. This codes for CASSLEVYEQYF. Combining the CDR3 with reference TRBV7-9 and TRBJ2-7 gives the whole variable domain DTGVSQNPRHKITKRGQNVTFRCDPISEHNRLYWYRQTLGQGPEFLTYFQNEAQLEKSRLLSDRFSAERPKGSFSTLEIQRTEQGDSAMYLCASSLEVYEQYFGPGTRLTVT.